Sequencing of this TCR beta chain was carried out in a study of regulatory T cells in long-lasting Graves disease. Time point indicated: newly diagnosed GD, antithyroid drugs for less than 3 months. After RNA was extracted from PBMCs, the TCR library was made from it. Remarks on this clonotype: Its target is unknown. This sequence is one base from a far larger clone and is likely a read error.

CDR3 length equals 15 residues. Per germline, CDR1 SGHTA and CDR2 FQGNSA. Study-wide findings and caveats: There was favoring of TRBV28, TRBJ1-2 and TRBJ2-5 in persistent disease.

Arm-PCR of CDR3 regions and iRepertoire HTBI primers were the basis on which TCR beta libraries were built. TCRdb used MiXCR to reprocess the multiplex PCR reads, holding one entry per CDR3 protein. The data hold 350,000 to 500,000 distinct CDR3 sequences, with roughly 15% observed a single time. These same data were also listed under a study on T cells in Graves' hyperthyroidism and ophthalmopathy.

The sequencing used peripheral blood mononuclear cells (PBMCs), collected at new diagnosis, from a patient treated with antithyroid drugs. The chain carries TRBV7-2 and TRBJ2-1, with 8 bases that match TRBD1. Judging by the DNA end, TRBJ2-5 fits better; the J call may be wrong. The TCR was taken from a woman under 30 with Graves disease. In DNA, the CDR3 is TGTGCCAGCAGCTCCGGACAGGGTACTCGAGAGGCCCAGTACTTC. This translates into CASSSGQGTREAQYF.